One sample yielded the 2 T cell receptor beta chains listed below, sequenced in a study of cytomegalovirus exposure and HLA in healthy donors. With 60 Vbeta and 13 Jbeta primers, the PCR was carried out. Libraries were prepared by immunoSEQ multiplex PCR; TCRdb keeps only in-frame clonotypes and omits some of them. Of about 140,000 clones in the sample, approximately 82% were seen once. Sequences were obtained from PBMCs. These receptors originate from a woman in her thirties or forties in good health and CMV-seronegative.

This clone came up a few times. The chain combines TRBV29-1 with TRBJ2-2; a possible D gene is TRBD1 (6 bases). V was shortened by 5 bases and J by 0 bases, with 10 bases between the two germline ends. The CDR3 loop spans 14 amino acids. Germline V gene data show CDR1 as SQVTM and CDR2 as ANQGSEA. The CDR3 region is CSVRRGSNTGELFF. CDR3 DNA sequence: TGCAGCGTTCGCAGGGGCTCGAACACCGGGGAGCTGTTTTTT.

The V gene is TRBV28, the J gene TRBJ2-7, with 7 nucleotides matching TRBD2. The length of the CDR3 is 13 residues. J gave up 2 bases and V 8 bases, and 6 bases lay outside the gene matches. Germline CDR1 and CDR2: MDHEN and SYDVKM. The CDR3 DNA reads TGTGCCAGCCTCGGGACTACCACCTACGAGCAGTACTTC. Residues: CASLGTTTYEQYF.